This TCR beta chain comes out of a study of cytomegalovirus exposure and HLA in healthy donors. Germline values: CDR1 LNHDA, CDR2 SQIVND (reference sequence). The junction had 8 bases not matched to a gene; V was cut back by 5 bases and J by 6 bases. There are 14 residues in the CDR3. On this clone: The antigen is unknown.

A multiplex PCR was run with 60 Vbeta primers and 13 Jbeta primers. The protocol was immunoSEQ multiplex PCR, while the TCRdb copy is restricted to in-frame clones and leaves out a portion. Here the sample spans about 120,000 clones, around 80% being singletons. Findings and limits, study-wide: With later analysis, a missense DCLRE1C variant became linked to TCR beta V- and J-gene trimming. A few V segments could not be told apart, such as TRBV6-2 and TRBV6-3, and were left out. It was confirmed in vitro that three of the CMV-associated chains were specific for CMV antigens. Sequencing likely produced, as an artifact, a cluster of highly shared sequence variants.

Sequencing was carried out using PBMCs. The clonotype was recovered from a man aged 25 to 40 in good health and CMV-seropositive. This sequence joins TRBV19 and TRBJ2-7; 9 nucleotides line up with TRBD2. The CDR3 here is CASSVVAGAREQYF. CDR3 DNA: TGTGCCAGTAGTGTGGTAGCGGGAGCTCGCGAGCAGTACTTC.